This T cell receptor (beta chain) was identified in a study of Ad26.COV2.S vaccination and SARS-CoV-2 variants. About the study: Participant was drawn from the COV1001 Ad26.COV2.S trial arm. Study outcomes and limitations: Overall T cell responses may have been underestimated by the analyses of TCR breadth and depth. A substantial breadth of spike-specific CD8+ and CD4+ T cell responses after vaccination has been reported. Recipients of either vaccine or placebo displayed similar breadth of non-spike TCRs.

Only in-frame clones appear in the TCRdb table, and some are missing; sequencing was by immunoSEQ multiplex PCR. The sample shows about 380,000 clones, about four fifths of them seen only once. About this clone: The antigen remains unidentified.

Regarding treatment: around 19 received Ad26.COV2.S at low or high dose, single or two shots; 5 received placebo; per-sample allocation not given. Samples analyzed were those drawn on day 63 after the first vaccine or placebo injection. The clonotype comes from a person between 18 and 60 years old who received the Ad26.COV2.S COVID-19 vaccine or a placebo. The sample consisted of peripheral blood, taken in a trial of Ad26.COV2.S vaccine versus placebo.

CDR3 coding DNA: TGTGCCAGTAGTATAAAAGGGTACGTGAACACTGAAGCTTTCTTT. The encoded protein is CASSIKGYVNTEAFF. The chain employs TRBV19 and TRBJ1-1; D remains unclear. Trimming left V 2 bases short and J 0 bases short, with 10 bases between. The CDR3 extends over 15 amino acids. Per the germline V gene, CDR1 is LNHDA and CDR2 is SQIVND (reference sequence).